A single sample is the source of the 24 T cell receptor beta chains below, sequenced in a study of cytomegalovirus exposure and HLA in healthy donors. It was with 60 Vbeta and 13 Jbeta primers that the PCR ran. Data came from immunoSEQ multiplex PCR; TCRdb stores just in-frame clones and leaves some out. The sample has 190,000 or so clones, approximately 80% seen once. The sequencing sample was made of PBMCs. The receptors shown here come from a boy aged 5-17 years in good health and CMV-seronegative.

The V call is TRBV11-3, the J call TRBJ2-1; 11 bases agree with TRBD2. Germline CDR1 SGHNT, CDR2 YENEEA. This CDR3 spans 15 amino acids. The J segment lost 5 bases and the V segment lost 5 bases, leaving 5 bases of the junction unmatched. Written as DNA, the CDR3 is TGTGCCAGCAGCCGTACTAGCGGGAGAGACAATGAGCAGTTCTTC. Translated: CASSRTSGRDNEQFF.

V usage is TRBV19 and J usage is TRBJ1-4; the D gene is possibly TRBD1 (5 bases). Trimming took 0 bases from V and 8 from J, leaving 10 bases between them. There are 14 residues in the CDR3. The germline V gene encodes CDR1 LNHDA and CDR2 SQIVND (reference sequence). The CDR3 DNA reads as TGTGCCAGTAGTATAGAGGGGGGGTACGAAAAACTGTTTTTT. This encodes CASSIEGGYEKLFF.

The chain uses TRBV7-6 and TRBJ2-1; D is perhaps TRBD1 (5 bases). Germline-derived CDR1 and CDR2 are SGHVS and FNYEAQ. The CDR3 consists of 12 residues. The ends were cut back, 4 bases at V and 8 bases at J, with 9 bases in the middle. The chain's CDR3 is CASSSRVHEQFF. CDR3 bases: TGTGCCAGCAGCTCCAGGGTGCATGAGCAGTTCTTC.

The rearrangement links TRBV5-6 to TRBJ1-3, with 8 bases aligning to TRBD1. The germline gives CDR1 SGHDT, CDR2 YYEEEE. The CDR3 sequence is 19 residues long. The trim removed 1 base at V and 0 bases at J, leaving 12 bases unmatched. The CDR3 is CASSLLMDRAYRSGNTIYF. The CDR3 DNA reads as TGTGCCAGCAGCTTGTTGATGGACAGGGCCTACCGCTCTGGAAACACCATATATTTT. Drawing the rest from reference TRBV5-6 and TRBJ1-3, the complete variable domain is DAGVTQSPTHLIKTRGQQVTLRCSPKSGHDTVSWYQQALGQGPQFIFQYYEEEERQRGNFPDRFSGHQFPNYSSELNVNALLLGDSALYLCASSLLMDRAYRSGNTIYFGEGSWLTVV.

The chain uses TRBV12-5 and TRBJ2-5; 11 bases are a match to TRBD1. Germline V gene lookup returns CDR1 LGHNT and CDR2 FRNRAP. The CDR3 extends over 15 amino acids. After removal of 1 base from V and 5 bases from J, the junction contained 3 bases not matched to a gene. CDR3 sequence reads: CASGLGTGGLETQYF. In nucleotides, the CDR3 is TGTGCTAGTGGTTTGGGGACAGGGGGCCTCGAGACCCAGTACTTC.

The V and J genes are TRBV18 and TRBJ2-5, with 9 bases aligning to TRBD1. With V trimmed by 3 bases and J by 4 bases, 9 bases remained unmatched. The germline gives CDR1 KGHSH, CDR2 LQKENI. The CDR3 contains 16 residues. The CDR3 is CASSPLTGTGRETQYF. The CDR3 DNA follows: TGTGCCAGCTCACCCTTAACTGGGACAGGGAGAGAGACCCAGTACTTC.

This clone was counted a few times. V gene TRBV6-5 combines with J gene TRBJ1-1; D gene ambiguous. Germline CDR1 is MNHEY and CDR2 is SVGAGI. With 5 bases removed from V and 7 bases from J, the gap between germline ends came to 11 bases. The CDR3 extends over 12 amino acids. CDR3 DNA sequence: TGTGCCAGCAGTCCACCCGAGGGTGAAGCTTTCTTT. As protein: CASSPPEGEAFF.

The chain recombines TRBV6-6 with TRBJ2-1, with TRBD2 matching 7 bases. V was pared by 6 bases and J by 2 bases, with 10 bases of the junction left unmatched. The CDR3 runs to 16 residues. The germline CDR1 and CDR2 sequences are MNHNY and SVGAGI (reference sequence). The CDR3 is CASRTSGTTAYNEQFF. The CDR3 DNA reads TGTGCCAGCAGGACTTCCGGGACTACCGCCTACAATGAGCAGTTCTTC.

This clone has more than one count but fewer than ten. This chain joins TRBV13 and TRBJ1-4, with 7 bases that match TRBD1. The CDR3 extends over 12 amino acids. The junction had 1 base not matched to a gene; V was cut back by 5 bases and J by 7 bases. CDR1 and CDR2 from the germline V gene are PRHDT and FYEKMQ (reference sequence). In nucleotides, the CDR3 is TGTGCCAGCAGCCGGACAGGTGAAAAACTGTTTTTT. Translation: CASSRTGEKLFF. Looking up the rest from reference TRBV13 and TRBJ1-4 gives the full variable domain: AAGVIQSPRHLIKEKRETATLKCYPIPRHDTVYWYQQGPGQDPQFLISFYEKMQSDKGSIPDRFSAQQFSDYHSELNMSSLELGDSALYFCASSRTGEKLFFGSGTQLSVL.

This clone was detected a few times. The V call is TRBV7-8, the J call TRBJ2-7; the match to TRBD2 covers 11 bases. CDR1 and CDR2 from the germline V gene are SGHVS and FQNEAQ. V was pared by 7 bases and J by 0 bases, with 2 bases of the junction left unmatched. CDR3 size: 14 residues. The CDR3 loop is CASTGTSGSYEQYF. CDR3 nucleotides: TGTGCCAGCACCGGGACTAGCGGCTCCTACGAGCAGTACTTC.

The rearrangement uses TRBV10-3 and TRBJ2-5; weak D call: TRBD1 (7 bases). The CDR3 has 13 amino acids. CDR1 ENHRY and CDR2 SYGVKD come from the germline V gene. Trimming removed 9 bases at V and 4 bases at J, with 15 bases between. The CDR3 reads CAINQGGGETQYF. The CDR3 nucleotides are TGTGCCATTAACCAGGGGGGCGGAGAGACCCAGTACTTC.

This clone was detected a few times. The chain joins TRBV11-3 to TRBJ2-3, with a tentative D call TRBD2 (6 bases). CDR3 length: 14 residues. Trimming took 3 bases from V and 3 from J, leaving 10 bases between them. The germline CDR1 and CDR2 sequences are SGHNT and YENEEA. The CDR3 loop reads CASSFGGTTDTQYF. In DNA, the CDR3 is TGTGCCAGCAGCTTTGGGGGGACTACAGATACGCAGTATTTT.

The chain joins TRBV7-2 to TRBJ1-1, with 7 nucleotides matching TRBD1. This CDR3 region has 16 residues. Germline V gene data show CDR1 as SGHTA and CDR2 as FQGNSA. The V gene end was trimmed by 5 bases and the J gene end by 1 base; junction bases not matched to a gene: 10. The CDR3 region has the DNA TGTGCCAGCAGCCCGCGGGCGACAGGGACGAACACTGAAGCTTTCTTT. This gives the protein CASSPRATGTNTEAFF.

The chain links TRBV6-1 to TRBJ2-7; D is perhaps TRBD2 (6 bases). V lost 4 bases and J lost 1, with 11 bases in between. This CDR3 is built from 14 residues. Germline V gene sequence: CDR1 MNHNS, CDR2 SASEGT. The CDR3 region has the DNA TGTGCCAGCAGTGGGAGGGGACGGTCCTACGAGCAGTACTTC. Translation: CASSGRGRSYEQYF.

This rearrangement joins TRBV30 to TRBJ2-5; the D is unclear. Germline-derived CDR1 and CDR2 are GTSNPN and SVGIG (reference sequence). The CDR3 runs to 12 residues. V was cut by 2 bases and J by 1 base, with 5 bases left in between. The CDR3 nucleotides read TGTGCCTGGAGTTACGGCCAAGAGACCCAGTACTTC. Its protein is CAWSYGQETQYF.

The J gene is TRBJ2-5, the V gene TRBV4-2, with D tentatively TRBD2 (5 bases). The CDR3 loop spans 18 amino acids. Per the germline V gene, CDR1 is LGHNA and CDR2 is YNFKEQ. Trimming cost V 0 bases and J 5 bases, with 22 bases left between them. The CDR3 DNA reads TGTGCCAGCAGCCAAGATCTTAGTAGGGTGGAGGTCGGGGAGACCCAGTACTTC. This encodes CASSQDLSRVEVGETQYF.

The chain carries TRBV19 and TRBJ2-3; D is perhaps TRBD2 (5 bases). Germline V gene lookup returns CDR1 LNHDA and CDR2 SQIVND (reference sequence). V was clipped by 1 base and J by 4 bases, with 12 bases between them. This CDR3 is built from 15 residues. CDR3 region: CASSIGGSEADTQYF. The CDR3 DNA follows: TGTGCCAGTAGTATAGGTGGGAGCGAGGCAGATACGCAGTATTTT.

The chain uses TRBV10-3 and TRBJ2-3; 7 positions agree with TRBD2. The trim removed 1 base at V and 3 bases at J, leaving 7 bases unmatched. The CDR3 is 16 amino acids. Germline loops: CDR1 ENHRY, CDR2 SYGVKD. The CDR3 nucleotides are TGTGCCATCAGTGAGTGGCGGGAGATGAAAACAGATACGCAGTATTTT. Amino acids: CAISEWREMKTDTQYF.

DNA for the CDR3: TGCGCCAGCAGCTTCGGGGGGAGCGGGAAAGAGACCCAGTACTTC. It specifies CASSFGGSGKETQYF. The chain has TRBV5-1 and TRBJ2-5, with 7 bases fitting TRBD2. The V and J ends lost 2 bases and 3 bases, in that order; junction bases with no gene match: 7. This CDR3 has 15 residues. The germline V gene encodes CDR1 SGHRS and CDR2 YFSETQ.

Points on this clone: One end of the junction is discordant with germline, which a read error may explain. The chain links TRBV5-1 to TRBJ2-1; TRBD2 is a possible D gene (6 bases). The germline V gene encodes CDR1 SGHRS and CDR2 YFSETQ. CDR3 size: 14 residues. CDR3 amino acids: CASTLGVGRNEQFF. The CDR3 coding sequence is TGCGCCAGCACCTTGGGGGTAGGGAGGAATGAGCAGTTCTTC.

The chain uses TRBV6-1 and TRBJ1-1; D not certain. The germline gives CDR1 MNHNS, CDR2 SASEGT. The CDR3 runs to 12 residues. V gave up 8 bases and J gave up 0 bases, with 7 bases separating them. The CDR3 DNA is TGTGCCAGCGAGGGCCTGAACACTGAAGCTTTCTTT. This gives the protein CASEGLNTEAFF.

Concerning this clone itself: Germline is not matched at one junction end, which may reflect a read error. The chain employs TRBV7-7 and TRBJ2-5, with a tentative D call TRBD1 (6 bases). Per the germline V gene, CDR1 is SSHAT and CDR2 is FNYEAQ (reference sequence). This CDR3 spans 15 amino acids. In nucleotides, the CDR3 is TGTGCTAGCAGCCCCCGGGTAGGGGGCCAAGAGACCCAGTACTTC. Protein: CASSPRVGGQETQYF.

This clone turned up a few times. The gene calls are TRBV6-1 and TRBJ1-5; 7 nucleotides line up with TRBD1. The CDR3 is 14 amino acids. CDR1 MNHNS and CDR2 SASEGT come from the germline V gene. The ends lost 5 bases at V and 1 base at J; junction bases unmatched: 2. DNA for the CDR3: TGTGCCAGCAGTCCGGGACAGAGCAATCAGCCCCAGCATTTT. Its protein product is CASSPGQSNQPQHF.

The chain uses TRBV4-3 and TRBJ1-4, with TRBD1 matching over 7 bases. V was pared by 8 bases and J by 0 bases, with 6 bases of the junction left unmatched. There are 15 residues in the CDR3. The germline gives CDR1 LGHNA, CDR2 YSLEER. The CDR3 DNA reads TGCGCCAGCGCGACAGGGTTATCAACTAATGAAAAACTGTTTTTT. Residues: CASATGLSTNEKLFF.